This TCR beta chain was sequenced in a study of identical twins. This clonotype was observed at least ten times. Between the trimmed V and J ends, which lost 0 bases and 9 bases, there was a span of 6 bases. CDR3 length: 12 amino acids. Germline loops: CDR1 MRHNA, CDR2 SNTAGT. Unique molecular identifiers were present on the cDNA, which also gained a universal primer site by template switching. One entry per CDR3 protein results from TCRdb running MiXCR on the 5' RACE reads. The sample yields about 660,000 distinct CDR3 sequences, 8.6% seen once. The sample was also reused in another study, on yellow fever vaccine responses in identical twins.

The clonotype comes from a woman aged 18-29 years in good health. The sample taken for sequencing was PBMCs. V gene TRBV6-4 combines with J gene TRBJ2-1; D is unclear. The CDR3 loop reads CASSDSGAEQFF. CDR3 DNA: TGTGCCAGCAGTGACTCTGGAGCTGAGCAGTTCTTC.